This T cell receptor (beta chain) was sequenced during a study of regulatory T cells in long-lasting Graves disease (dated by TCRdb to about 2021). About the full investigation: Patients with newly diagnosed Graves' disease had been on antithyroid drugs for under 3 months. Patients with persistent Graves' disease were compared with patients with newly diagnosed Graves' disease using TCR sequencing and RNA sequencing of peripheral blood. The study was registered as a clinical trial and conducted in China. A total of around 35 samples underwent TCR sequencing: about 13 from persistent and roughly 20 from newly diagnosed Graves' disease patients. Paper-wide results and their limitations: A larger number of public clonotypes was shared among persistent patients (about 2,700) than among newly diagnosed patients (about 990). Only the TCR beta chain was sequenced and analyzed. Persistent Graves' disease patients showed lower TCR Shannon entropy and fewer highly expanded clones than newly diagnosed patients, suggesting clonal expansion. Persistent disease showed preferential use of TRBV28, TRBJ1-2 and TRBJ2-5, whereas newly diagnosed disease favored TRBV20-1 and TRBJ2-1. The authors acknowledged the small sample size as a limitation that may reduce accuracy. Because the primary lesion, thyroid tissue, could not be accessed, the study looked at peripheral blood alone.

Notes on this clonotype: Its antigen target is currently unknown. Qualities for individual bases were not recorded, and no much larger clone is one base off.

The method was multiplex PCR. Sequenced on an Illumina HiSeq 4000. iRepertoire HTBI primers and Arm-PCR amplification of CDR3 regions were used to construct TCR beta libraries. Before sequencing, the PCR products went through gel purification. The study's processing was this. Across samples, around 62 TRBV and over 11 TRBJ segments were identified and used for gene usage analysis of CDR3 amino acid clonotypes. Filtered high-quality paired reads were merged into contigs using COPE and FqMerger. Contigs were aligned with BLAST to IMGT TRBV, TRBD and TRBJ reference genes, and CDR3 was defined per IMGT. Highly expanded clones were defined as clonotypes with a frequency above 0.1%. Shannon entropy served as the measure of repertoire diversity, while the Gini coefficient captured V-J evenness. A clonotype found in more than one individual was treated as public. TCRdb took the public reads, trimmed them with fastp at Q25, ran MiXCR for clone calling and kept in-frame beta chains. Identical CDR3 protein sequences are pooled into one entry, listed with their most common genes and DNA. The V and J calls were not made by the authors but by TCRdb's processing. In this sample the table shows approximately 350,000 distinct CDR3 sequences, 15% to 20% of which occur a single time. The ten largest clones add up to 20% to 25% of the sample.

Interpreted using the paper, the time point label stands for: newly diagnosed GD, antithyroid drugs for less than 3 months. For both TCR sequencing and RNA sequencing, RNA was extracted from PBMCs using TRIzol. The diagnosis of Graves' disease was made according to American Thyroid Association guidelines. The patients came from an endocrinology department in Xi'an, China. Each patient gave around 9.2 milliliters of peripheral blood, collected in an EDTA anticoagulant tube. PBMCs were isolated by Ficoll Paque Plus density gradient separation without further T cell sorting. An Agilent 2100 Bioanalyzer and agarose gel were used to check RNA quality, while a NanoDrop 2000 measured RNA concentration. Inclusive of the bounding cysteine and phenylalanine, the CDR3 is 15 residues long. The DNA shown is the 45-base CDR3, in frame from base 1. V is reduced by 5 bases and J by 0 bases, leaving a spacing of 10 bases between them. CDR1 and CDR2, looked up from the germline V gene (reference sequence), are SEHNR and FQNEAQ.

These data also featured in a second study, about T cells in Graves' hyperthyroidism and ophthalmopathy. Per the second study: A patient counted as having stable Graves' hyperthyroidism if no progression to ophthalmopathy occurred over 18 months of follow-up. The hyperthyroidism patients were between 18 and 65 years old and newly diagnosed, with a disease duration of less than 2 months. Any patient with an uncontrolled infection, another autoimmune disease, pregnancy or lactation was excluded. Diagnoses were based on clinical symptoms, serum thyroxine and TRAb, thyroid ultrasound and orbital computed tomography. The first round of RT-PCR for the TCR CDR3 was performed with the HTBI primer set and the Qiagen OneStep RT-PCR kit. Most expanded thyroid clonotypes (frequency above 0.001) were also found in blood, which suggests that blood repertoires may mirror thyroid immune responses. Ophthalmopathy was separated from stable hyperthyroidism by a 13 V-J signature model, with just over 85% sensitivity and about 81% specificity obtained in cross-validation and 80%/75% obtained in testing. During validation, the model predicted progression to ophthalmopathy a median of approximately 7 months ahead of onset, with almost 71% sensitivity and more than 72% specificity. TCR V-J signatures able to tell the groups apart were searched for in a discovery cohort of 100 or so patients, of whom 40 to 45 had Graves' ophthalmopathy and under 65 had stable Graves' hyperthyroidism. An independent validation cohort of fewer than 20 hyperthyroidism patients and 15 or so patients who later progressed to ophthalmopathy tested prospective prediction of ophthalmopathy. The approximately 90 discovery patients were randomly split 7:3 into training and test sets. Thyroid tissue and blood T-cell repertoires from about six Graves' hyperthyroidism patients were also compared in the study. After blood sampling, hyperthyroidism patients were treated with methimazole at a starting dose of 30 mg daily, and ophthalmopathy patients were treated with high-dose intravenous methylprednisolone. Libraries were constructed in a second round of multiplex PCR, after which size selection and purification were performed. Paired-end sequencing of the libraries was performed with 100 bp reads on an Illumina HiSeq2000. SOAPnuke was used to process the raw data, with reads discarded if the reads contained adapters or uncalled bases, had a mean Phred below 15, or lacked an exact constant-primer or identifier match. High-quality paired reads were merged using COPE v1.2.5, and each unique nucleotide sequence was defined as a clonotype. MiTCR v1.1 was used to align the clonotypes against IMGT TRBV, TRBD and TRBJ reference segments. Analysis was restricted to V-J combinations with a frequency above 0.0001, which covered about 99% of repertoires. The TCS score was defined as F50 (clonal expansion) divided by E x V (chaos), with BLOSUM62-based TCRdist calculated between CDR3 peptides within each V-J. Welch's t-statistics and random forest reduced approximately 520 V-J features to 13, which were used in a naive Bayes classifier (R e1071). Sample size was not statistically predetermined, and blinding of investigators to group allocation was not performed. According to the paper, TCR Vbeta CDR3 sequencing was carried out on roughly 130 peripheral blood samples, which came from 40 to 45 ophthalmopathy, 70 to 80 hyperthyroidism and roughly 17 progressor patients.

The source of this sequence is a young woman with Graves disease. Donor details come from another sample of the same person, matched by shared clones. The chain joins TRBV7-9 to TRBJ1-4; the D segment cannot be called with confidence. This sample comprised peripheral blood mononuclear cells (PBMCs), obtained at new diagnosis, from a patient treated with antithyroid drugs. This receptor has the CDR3 CASSLSLATNEKLFF. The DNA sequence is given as TGTGCCAGCAGCCTTTCCCTGGCAACTAATGAAAAACTGTTTTTT.